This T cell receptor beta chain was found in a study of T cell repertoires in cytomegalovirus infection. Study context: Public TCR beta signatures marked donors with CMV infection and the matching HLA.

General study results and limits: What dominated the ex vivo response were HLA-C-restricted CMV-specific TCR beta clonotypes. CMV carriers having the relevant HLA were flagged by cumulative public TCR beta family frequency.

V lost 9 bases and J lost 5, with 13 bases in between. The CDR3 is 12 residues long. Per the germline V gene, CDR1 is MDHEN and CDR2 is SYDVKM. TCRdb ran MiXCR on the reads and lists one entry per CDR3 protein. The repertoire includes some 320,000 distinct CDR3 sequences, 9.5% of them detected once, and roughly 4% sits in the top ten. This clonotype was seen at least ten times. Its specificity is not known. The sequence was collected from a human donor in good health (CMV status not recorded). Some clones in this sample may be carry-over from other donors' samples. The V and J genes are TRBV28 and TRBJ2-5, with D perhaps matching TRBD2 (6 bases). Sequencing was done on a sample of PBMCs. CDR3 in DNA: TGTGCCAGTACAGCGGGTAGTGAGACCCAGTACTTC. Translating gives CASTAGSETQYF.